This T cell receptor (beta chain) was recovered during a study of blood T cell repertoires in COVID-19. Turning to the study itself: COVID-19 samples from acute and convalescent phases originated in the United States, Italy and Spain.

Germline trimming cut 5 bases from V and 10 bases from J; bases unmatched to any gene: 9. In germline, CDR1 is LNHDA, CDR2 SQIVND (reference sequence). The CDR3 runs to 15 residues. Clones were sequenced by immunoSEQ multiplex PCR, and TCRdb holds only the in-frame ones, with some missing. The sample has approximately 150,000 clones, roughly 83% seen once. Everyone who took part was about 18 to 90 years old, and they came from 24 US areas. Self-reported history from a screening survey and questionnaire set each donor's cohort. Within the 2 weeks before study entry, each person in the exposed group met a COVID-19 case.

The TCR originated in a man aged 65-85 years who had been exposed to COVID-19. Sequenced sample: PBMCs or T cells enriched from blood (not recorded which). The chain is built from TRBV19 and TRBJ1-6, with TRBD1 matching over 9 bases. CDR3 in amino acids: CASSAPGTGYSPLHF. CDR3 sequence (DNA): TGTGCCAGTAGTGCCCCCGGGACAGGGTACTCACCCCTCCACTTT. Combining the CDR3 with reference TRBV19 and TRBJ1-6 gives the whole variable domain DGGITQSPKYLFRKEGQNVTLSCEQNLNHDAMYWYRQDPGQGLRLIYYSQIVNDFQKGDIAEGYSVSREKKESFPLTVTSAQKNPTAFYLCASSAPGTGYSPLHFGNGTRLTVT.